Listed below are T cell receptor beta chains from one sample, sequenced in a study of OX40 agonist ivuxolimab in advanced cancers. The data were produced by immunoSEQ multiplex PCR, yet TCRdb's version contains in-frame clones alone and is incomplete. The table shows 77,000 or so clones, with just over 90% occurring only once. Sequencing used CD4+ or CD8+ T cells sorted from blood, obtained in a trial of the OX40 agonist ivuxolimab. All receptors derive from an adult with an advanced solid tumor such as melanoma, head and neck, liver or kidney cancer. CDR3s include the opening cysteine and the closing phenylalanine or tryptophan.

cdr3_length	j_call	v_call	cdr3_aa
19	TRBJ2-5	TRBV7-9	CASSPYNTSREVHQETQYF
10	TRBJ2-7	TRBV11-2	CASKGYEQYF
20	TRBJ2-3	TRBV5-1	CASNPLGLAGSPSMTDTQYF
15	TRBJ2-1	TRBV2	CASREGLAGVGEQFF
17	TRBJ2-5	TRBV19	CASIIEGVVTGQETQYF
13	TRBJ2-3	TRBV2	CASWRGVTDTQYF
12	TRBJ1-1	TRBV28	CASRYPGQAAFF
16	TRBJ2-3	TRBV4-2	CASSPMGGGGTDTQYF
15	TRBJ2-7	TRBV2	CASHLLPGGAHEQYF
19	TRBJ2-6	TRBV9	CASSVAREGLSSGANVLTF
18	TRBJ1-3	TRBV7-9	CASSLVYSFQNSGNTIYF
12	TRBJ1-5	TRBV18	CASSPGNQPQHF
15	TRBJ1-6	TRBV2	CASSELGQITSPLHF
18	TRBJ2-7	TRBV28	CASTLGGSALRSAYEQYF
19	TRBJ1-4	TRBV7-8	CASSLAGSARRDADEKLFF
15	TRBJ2-1	TRBV2	CASSGGQGGWDEQFF
17	TRBJ2-3	TRBV6-1	CASSERPSGGPGDTQYF